The next 24 T cell receptor beta chains were all read from a single sample in a study of cytotoxic CD8 clonotypes in ibrutinib-treated CLL. Some clones are missing from TCRdb's copy, which holds only in-frame ones; the method was immunoSEQ multiplex PCR. This sample yields approximately 140,000 clones, of which roughly 80% are seen a single time; around 30% belongs to the top ten. This specimen consisted of PBMCs, obtained after 12 months of ibrutinib treatment. These receptors originate from a human donor with chronic lymphocytic leukemia.

This sequence joins TRBV28 and TRBJ2-5, with D possibly TRBD1 on 5 matching bases. The ends were cut back, 2 bases at V and 2 bases at J, with 12 bases in the middle. CDR1 is MDHEN and CDR2 is SYDVKM in the germline V gene. This CDR3 comprises 15 residues. The CDR3 region has the DNA TGTGCCAGCAGTTTACCTGGGGCCCAACAAGAGACCCAGTACTTC. It yields the protein CASSLPGAQQETQYF.

This clone was seen only a few times. V and J are TRBV7-9 and TRBJ1-2; D is possibly TRBD1 (5 bases). This CDR3 is 13 amino acids long. Looked up from germline, CDR1 is SEHNR and CDR2 is FQNEAQ (reference sequence). The ends were cut back, 6 bases at V and 3 bases at J, with 11 bases in the middle. CDR3 protein: CASSQDTYYGYTF. The CDR3 DNA is TGTGCCAGCAGTCAGGACACGTACTATGGCTACACCTTC.

The chain uses TRBV9 and TRBJ1-2; no definite D call. CDR3 length equals 12 residues. With 0 bases removed from V and 5 bases from J, the gap between germline ends came to 5 bases. CDR1 and CDR2 from the germline V gene are SGDLS and YYNGEE. For the CDR3, the DNA is TGTGCCAGCAGCGTAGCTGGTTATGGCTACACCTTC. This sequence encodes CASSVAGYGYTF.

The genes are TRBV5-1 and TRBJ1-5; TRBD1 is a possible D gene (5 bases). CDR1 and CDR2 (germline): SGHRS, YFSETQ. The CDR3 totals 15 residues. V lost 0 bases to trimming and J lost 7 bases, with 14 bases between them. The CDR3 reads CASSLGDSLNQPQHF. DNA of the CDR3: TGCGCCAGCAGCTTGGGCGACAGCCTCAACCAGCCCCAGCATTTT.

The V and J genes are TRBV9 and TRBJ1-1; possible D gene TRBD1, 5 bases. The germline gives CDR1 SGDLS, CDR2 YYNGEE. CDR3 length equals 15 residues. V was shortened by 0 bases and J by 7 bases, with 16 bases between the two germline ends. The CDR3: CASSVDAGLLGEAFF. CDR3 nucleotide sequence: TGTGCCAGCAGCGTAGACGCAGGGCTGTTGGGTGAAGCTTTCTTT.

J is TRBJ2-7 and V is TRBV6-4; the D is unclear. V lost 2 bases and J lost 3, with 14 bases in between. The CDR3 is made up of 15 amino acids. Germline assignment: CDR1 MRHNA and CDR2 SNTAGT. This chain's CDR3 is CASSDLYGDIYEQYF. The CDR3 region has the DNA TGTGCCAGCAGTGACCTTTATGGGGATATCTACGAGCAGTACTTC.

The CDR3 loop reads CAISAGTSGRGPTGELFF. CDR3 nucleotide sequence: TGTGCCATCAGTGCCGGGACTAGCGGGAGGGGTCCCACCGGGGAGCTGTTTTTT. This chain connects TRBV10-3 to TRBJ2-2, with 16 bases aligning to TRBD2. V shed 4 bases, J shed 4 bases, and the junction held 6 bases outside the gene matches. Per germline, CDR1 ENHRY and CDR2 SYGVKD. This CDR3 comprises 18 residues.

This clone was seen a single time. The chain is built from TRBV19 and TRBJ2-6; D not certain. V dropped 6 bases and J dropped 0 bases, with 12 bases sitting between them. The CDR3 contains 16 residues. Germline assignment: CDR1 LNHDA and CDR2 SQIVND (reference sequence). In DNA form, the CDR3 reads TGTGCCAGTAGCATGGGCCAGACCTCTGGGGCCAACGTCCTGACTTTC. It encodes CASSMGQTSGANVLTF.

V and J are TRBV5-4 and TRBJ2-3; 10 bases match TRBD2. V lost 1 base and J lost 0; bases outside the gene matches: 2. This CDR3 contains 16 residues. CDR1 and CDR2 from the germline V gene are SGHNT and YYREEE (reference sequence). Here the CDR3 DNA reads TGTGCCAGCAGCTTGAAGCGGGGGGGCAGCACAGATACGCAGTATTTT. Encoded protein: CASSLKRGGSTDTQYF.

The chain carries TRBV6-1 and TRBJ2-7; no reliable D call. This CDR3 region has 13 residues. Per germline, CDR1 MNHNS and CDR2 SASEGT. Trimming took off 5 bases at V and 1 base at J, with 9 bases between the two ends. The DNA of the CDR3 is TGTGCCAGCAGTCGAAGTGGGTCCTACGAGCAGTACTTC. Translation gives CASSRSGSYEQYF.

The J gene is TRBJ2-3, the V gene TRBV7-2; 13 bases map to TRBD2. CDR3 length equals 16 residues. The germline gives CDR1 SGHTA, CDR2 FQGNSA. After removal of 5 bases from V and 0 bases from J, the junction contained 2 bases not matched to a gene. DNA of the CDR3: TGTGCCAGCAGCCGGGGACTAGCGGGAAGCACAGATACGCAGTATTTT. Translating it yields CASSRGLAGSTDTQYF.

V gene TRBV10-2 combines with J gene TRBJ1-5; D remains ambiguous. CDR1 is WSHSY and CDR2 is SAAADI in the germline V gene. CDR3 length: 14 amino acids. V dropped 3 bases and J dropped 0 bases, with 6 bases sitting between them. CDR3 DNA: TGCGCCAGCAGTGACAGCCATAGCAATCAGCCCCAGCATTTT. It translates to CASSDSHSNQPQHF.

CDR3 bases: TGTGCCAGCAGTGACTCGTCGGGGAAACAGTACTTC. Its protein is CASSDSSGKQYF. The chain is built from TRBV6-4 and TRBJ2-7; possibly TRBD2 for D (5 bases). From germline, CDR1 is MRHNA and CDR2 SNTAGT. CDR3 length: 12 residues. Trimming removed 0 bases from V and 10 bases from J, with 10 bases in between.

V usage is TRBV7-2 and J usage is TRBJ1-2, with D possibly being TRBD1 (6 bases). Germline CDR1 and CDR2: SGHTA and FQGNSA. V lost 2 bases, J lost 4 bases, and 14 bases lay in between. The CDR3 runs to 15 residues. The CDR3 DNA reads TGTGCCAGCAGCTTATCAGGACAGCCTTCCTATGGCTACACCTTC. Protein: CASSLSGQPSYGYTF. Variable domain in full (rest from reference TRBV7-2 and TRBJ1-2): GAGVSQSPSNKVTEKGKDVELRCDPISGHTALYWYRQSLGQGLEFLIYFQGNSAPDKSGLPSDRFSAERTGGSVSTLTIQRTQQEDSAVYLCASSLSGQPSYGYTFGSGTRLTVV.

This chain joins TRBV29-1 and TRBJ2-2; D unresolved. With 5 bases removed from V and 0 bases from J, the gap between germline ends came to 10 bases. This CDR3 has 14 amino acids. CDR1 is SQVTM, CDR2 ANQGSEA, per germline. The CDR3 sequence is CSVQEHTNTGELFF. DNA for the CDR3: TGCAGCGTTCAGGAGCACACGAACACCGGGGAGCTGTTTTTT.

This clone has just a few counts. V is TRBV2 and J is TRBJ1-6, with D unclear. The CDR3 runs to 14 residues. Germline V lookup: CDR1 SNHLY, CDR2 FYNNEI. The V gene lost 4 bases and the J gene lost 9 bases, with 13 bases spanning the gap. As DNA, the CDR3 is TGTGCCAGCAGTGTAAACATCCTGCTTTCACCCCTCCACTTT. Its translation is CASSVNILLSPLHF.

The V gene is TRBV6-1, the J gene TRBJ2-1; 8 bases agree with TRBD2. Germline loops: CDR1 MNHNS, CDR2 SASEGT. The CDR3 loop spans 18 amino acids. Germline trimming cut 0 bases from V and 3 bases from J; bases unmatched to any gene: 10. CDR3 sequence: CASSEAPEAGGRYNEQFF. Written as DNA, the CDR3 is TGTGCCAGCAGTGAAGCGCCTGAGGCGGGGGGCCGCTACAATGAGCAGTTCTTC.

As regards this clone: At the DNA level, this CDR3 is encoded by other sequences in the same sample as well. The genes are TRBV19 and TRBJ2-2; D not certain. The CDR3 loop spans 11 amino acids. Trimming took off 8 bases at V and 3 bases at J, with 4 bases between the two ends. In germline, CDR1 is LNHDA, CDR2 SQIVND (reference sequence). This CDR3 reads CASRDTGELFF. CDR3 coding DNA: TGTGCCAGTCGGGACACCGGGGAGCTGTTTTTT. The variable domain in full, completed from reference TRBV19 and TRBJ2-2, reads DGGITQSPKYLFRKEGQNVTLSCEQNLNHDAMYWYRQDPGQGLRLIYYSQIVNDFQKGDIAEGYSVSREKKESFPLTVTSAQKNPTAFYLCASRDTGELFFGEGSRLTVL.

The chain recombines TRBV18 with TRBJ2-1; no clear D gene. The CDR3 contains 13 residues. V lost 3 bases to trimming and J lost 3 bases, with 6 bases between them. The germline V gene has CDR1 KGHSH and CDR2 LQKENI. CDR3 bases: TGTGCCAGCTCACCTCTCCTCTACAATGAGCAGTTCTTC. It translates to CASSPLLYNEQFF.

The genes are TRBV30 and TRBJ1-2; D gene ambiguous. The V gene lost 4 bases and the J gene lost 1 base, with 10 bases spanning the gap. Germline loops: CDR1 GTSNPN, CDR2 SVGIG (reference sequence). This CDR3 has 13 residues. CDR3 coding DNA: TGTGCCTGGACAGAGGGATTTAACTATGGCTACACCTTC. Its translation is CAWTEGFNYGYTF.

This rearrangement joins TRBV5-1 to TRBJ2-7; the match to TRBD1 covers 8 bases. V lost 4 bases, J lost 5 bases, and 14 bases stayed unmatched. CDR3 size: 16 residues. The germline V gene has CDR1 SGHRS and CDR2 YFSETQ. CDR3 bases: TGCGCCAGCAGCACGCCGCCCGGACAGGGTCCCCACGAGCAGTACTTC. It translates to CASSTPPGQGPHEQYF.

This clone has just a few counts. V gene TRBV28 combines with J gene TRBJ2-2; TRBD1 agrees at 7 bases. V dropped 6 bases and J dropped 6; count of bases not matched to a gene: 7. This CDR3 region has 14 residues. Germline CDR1 is MDHEN and CDR2 is SYDVKM. CDR3 sequence: CASREQGKPGELFF. For the CDR3, the DNA is TGTGCCAGCAGGGAACAGGGGAAACCCGGGGAGCTGTTTTTT.

The chain carries TRBV4-1 and TRBJ2-7, with 7 bases matching TRBD1. The germline CDR1 and CDR2 sequences are MGHRA and YSYEKL. The ends lost 1 base at V and 4 bases at J; junction bases unmatched: 7. This CDR3 is built from 15 residues. The CDR3 here is CASSQVEGARYEQYF. The CDR3 bases are TGCGCCAGCAGCCAAGTCGAGGGGGCGCGATACGAGCAGTACTTC.

This CDR3 reads CASRGLRDRSTEAFF. CDR3 DNA sequence: TGTGCCAGCAGGGGTCTTCGGGACAGGTCCACTGAAGCTTTCTTT. The chain combines TRBV28 with TRBJ1-1; 8 bases agree with TRBD1. CDR3 length: 15 amino acids. Germline V lookup: CDR1 MDHEN, CDR2 SYDVKM. The V segment lost 6 bases and the J segment 4 bases; nucleotides outside the gene matches: 10.